One and the same sample provided the 19 T cell receptor beta chains below, sequenced in a study of CD8+ T cells in alopecia areata. Sorting of pooled cutaneous lymph node cells was based on CD4, CD8alpha, NKG2D, NKG2ACE and other markers. cDNA prepared by RNA extraction and subsequent reverse transcription served as the template for sequencing. The table came from immunoSEQ multiplex PCR; TCRdb's copy has only in-frame clones and leaves some out. The sample presents under 350,000 clones, none singletons. Source material: CD4+ T cells sorted from a lymph node. These TCRs come from a C3H/HeJ mouse with alopecia areata. The mouse strain carries the MHC haplotype H2-k.

This clone was found many times. Since a much larger clone is just one base distant, this may be a read error. Genes and germline are mouse. The read stops 4 residues short of the end of the CDR3; the missing end is completed from the germline J gene. V is TRBV13-1 and J is TRBJ2-2, with TRBD1 as a possible D gene (5 bases). Trimming pared 3 bases from V and 1 base from J, leaving 7 bases between. Germline V lookup: CDR1 NSHNY, CDR2 SYGAGN. This CDR3 is 14 amino acids long. This CDR3 reads CASSGTKNTGQLYF. CDR3 bases read: TGTGCCAGCAGTGGGACAAAAAACACCGGG.

A remark on this clone: Genes here carry mouse names. From the germline J gene comes the end of the CDR3, since the read stops 4 residues before it. The sample contains more than one DNA sequence encoding this CDR3. The chain employs TRBV5 and TRBJ2-7; 11 bases are a match to TRBD2. This CDR3 is 15 amino acids long. Germline-derived CDR1 and CDR2 are LGHNA and YNLKQL (reference sequence). The CDR3 DNA, read in part, is TGTGCCAGCAGCCAAGATCGGGACTGGGGGTAT. This encodes CASSQDRDWGY. The full CDR3 protein reads CASSQDRDWGYEQYF.

Only a few counts were recorded for this clone. Genes and germline are mouse. The read halts 4 residues ahead of the CDR3 end, with the missing end drawn from the germline J gene. This chain links TRBV19 with TRBJ1-1, with a tentative D call TRBD1 (5 bases). Per the germline V gene, CDR1 is FNHDT and CDR2 is SITEND (reference sequence). The germline V and J ends were trimmed by 5 bases and 1 base, with 12 bases remaining between them. There are 14 residues in the CDR3. CDR3 sequence reads: CASSRRQGNTEVFF. CDR3 bases read: TGTGCCAGCAGCCGCAGGCAGGGGAACACA.

This clone was counted between two and nine times. Genes and germline are mouse. Read sequence stops 4 residues before the CDR3 end, and the germline J gene provides the missing end. The same CDR3 arises from other DNA sequences in this sample as well. The chain is built from TRBV13-2 and TRBJ2-3; 11 bases line up with TRBD2. The CDR3 spans 15 residues. V gave up 4 bases and J gave up 0 bases; unmatched junction bases: 1. Per the germline V gene, CDR1 is NNHNN and CDR2 is SYGAGS (reference sequence). CDR3 bases read: TGTGCCAGCGGTCGACTGGGGGGGAGTGCAGAA. Protein: CASGRLGGSAE. In full, the CDR3 is CASGRLGGSAETLYF.

This clone has a handful of counts. Mouse gene names apply. The CDR3 end falls 3 residues outside the read, so it is completed with the germline J gene. V gene TRBV1 combines with J gene TRBJ1-6; D unclear. TRBJ1-6 is classed as an ORF, of uncertain function. Germline values: CDR1 NSQYPW, CDR2 LRSPGD (reference sequence). Between the trimmed V and J ends, which lost 3 bases and 4 bases, there was a span of 13 bases. The CDR3 totals 16 residues. CDR3 sequence: CTCSALSGSYNSPLYF. The CDR3 bases that were read are TGCACCTGCAGTGCCCTGTCTGGCTCTTATAATTCGCCC.

This clone has a handful of counts. Gene labels here are mouse ones. The read finishes 4 residues shy of the CDR3 end, and the germline J gene is used to complete it. The gene calls are TRBV13-1 and TRBJ2-2; tentatively, D is TRBD1 (7 bases). V was cut by 3 bases and J by 0 bases, with 15 bases left in between. The CDR3 consists of 17 residues. Germline V CDR1 and CDR2: NSHNY, SYGAGN. CDR3 protein: CASSGRGDRANTGQLYF. CDR3 DNA, as far as it was read: TGTGCCAGCAGTGGAAGGGGGGACAGAGCAAACACCGGG.

Points on this clone: All gene names here are mouse names. With the read ending 4 residues before the CDR3 end, the germline J gene is used to fill in that end. The chain is built from TRBV19 and TRBJ2-1; TRBD2 agrees at 10 bases. CDR3 length: 16 amino acids. V was clipped by 6 bases and J by 0 bases; unmatched bases: 6. Per the germline V gene, CDR1 is FNHDT and CDR2 is SITEND (reference sequence). CDR3 sequence: CASIRDWGDNYAEQFF. The sequenced part of the CDR3 DNA is TGTGCCAGCATTCGAGACTGGGGGGATAACTATGCT.

Only a few counts were recorded for this clone. Mouse germline and gene names are used. Sequencing ends 4 residues short of the CDR3 end; the germline J gene provides the rest. Other DNA sequences in this sample translate to the same CDR3. V is TRBV19 and J is TRBJ2-1, with TRBD1 identical over 8 bases. CDR1 FNHDT and CDR2 SITEND come from the germline V gene (reference sequence). This CDR3 region has 14 residues. V was pared by 2 bases and J by 4 bases, with 2 bases of the junction left unmatched. Here the CDR3 reads CASSMGDRYAEQFF. The sequenced part of the CDR3 DNA is TGTGCCAGCAGTATGGGGGACAGGTATGCT.

This clone has just a few counts. The germline and genes are mouse ones. The CDR3 extends 4 residues past the end of the read, so its final part is completed from the germline J gene. The gene calls are TRBV13-2 and TRBJ1-1, with 7 bases fitting TRBD1. Germline CDR1 NNHNN, CDR2 SYGAGS (reference sequence). Losses at the gene ends were 0 bases for V and 3 bases for J; bases not matched to a gene: 2. The CDR3 loop spans 14 amino acids. The sequenced CDR3 bases are TGTGCCAGCGGTGATGACAGGGGTGACACA. Translated: CASGDDRGDT. The complete CDR3 sequence is CASGDDRGDTEVFF.

On this clone itself: Gene names are the mouse ones. Sequencing ends 4 residues short of the CDR3 end; the germline J gene provides the rest. This chain uses TRBV19 with TRBJ2-1; TRBD1 agrees at 8 bases. The junction had 1 base not matched to a gene; V was cut back by 6 bases and J by 2 bases. CDR1 and CDR2 from the germline V gene are FNHDT and SITEND (reference sequence). This CDR3 has 13 amino acids. This CDR3 reads CASTQGDYAEQFF. The CDR3 bases that were read are TGTGCCAGCACACAGGGGGACTATGCT. The complete variable domain, with remaining parts taken from reference TRBV19 and TRBJ2-1, reads GGIITQTPKFLIGQEGQKLTLKCQQNFNHDTMYWYRQDSGKGLRLIYYSITENDLQKGDLSEGYDASREKKSSFSLTVTSAQKNEMAVFLCASTQGDYAEQFFGPGTRLTVL.

In its sample, this clone was seen a few times. The gene symbols are mouse symbols. CDR3 in amino acids: CTCSGGTPNYAEQFF. The CDR3 DNA, read in part, is TGCACCTGCAGTGGAGGGACACCTAACTATGCT. The gene calls are TRBV1 and TRBJ2-1; possibly TRBD1 for D (6 bases). The CDR3 end lies 4 residues beyond the end of the read and is filled in from the germline J gene. V lost 4 bases to trimming and J lost 0 bases, with 10 bases between them. CDR1 is NSQYPW and CDR2 is LRSPGD in the germline V gene (reference sequence). This CDR3 spans 15 amino acids. Supplemented by reference TRBV1 and TRBJ2-1, the full variable domain reads VTLLEQNPRWRLVPRGQAVNLRCILKNSQYPWMSWYQQDLQKQLQWLFTLRSPGDKEVKSLPGADYLATRVTDTELRLQVANMSQGRTLYCTCSGGTPNYAEQFFGPGTRLTVL.

In this sample, this clone turned up a few times. Gene names denote mouse genes. The missing CDR3 end, 4 residues past where the read stops, is filled in from the germline J gene. The chain has TRBV1 and TRBJ1-2, with 8 bases fitting TRBD1. Germline assignment: CDR1 NSQYPW and CDR2 LRSPGD (reference sequence). Trimming removed 3 bases from V and 3 bases from J; junction bases left unmatched: 6. CDR3 length: 15 residues. The CDR3 is CTCSAGPGGDSDYTF. The covered CDR3 bases are TGCACCTGCAGTGCGGGGCCAGGGGGCGACTCC. The variable domain in full, with the rest retrieved from reference TRBV1 and TRBJ1-2, is VTLLEQNPRWRLVPRGQAVNLRCILKNSQYPWMSWYQQDLQKQLQWLFTLRSPGDKEVKSLPGADYLATRVTDTELRLQVANMSQGRTLYCTCSAGPGGDSDYTFGSGTRLLVI.

This clone was counted between two and nine times. Gene labels here are mouse ones. From the germline J gene comes the end of the CDR3, since the read stops 4 residues before it. Within the sample, other DNA sequences also encode this same CDR3. The chain employs TRBV13-1 and TRBJ2-3, with TRBD1 identical over 7 bases. The CDR3 has 13 amino acids. Germline trimming cut 8 bases from V and 2 bases from J; bases unmatched to any gene: 5. Germline V lookup: CDR1 NSHNY, CDR2 SYGAGN. The CDR3 loop is CASRRGSAETLYF. The sequenced CDR3 bases are TGTGCCAGTCGCAGGGGGTCTGCAGAA.

Details on this clone: Mouse germline and gene names are used. The read ends 4 residues early relative to the CDR3; the germline J gene fills the gap. The chain has TRBV13-1 and TRBJ1-1; 10 nucleotides line up with TRBD1. The germline gives CDR1 NSHNY, CDR2 SYGAGN. The J segment lost 1 base and the V segment lost 4 bases, leaving 4 bases of the junction unmatched. The CDR3 sequence is 15 residues long. The chain's CDR3 is CASSSDRGQNTEVFF. Partial CDR3 DNA: TGTGCCAGCAGTTCCGACAGGGGGCAAAACACA.

Regarding this clone: Gene names are the mouse ones. The sequence runs out 4 residues before the end of the CDR3; the remainder is reconstructed from the germline J gene. This sample also contains other DNA sequences that code for the same CDR3. The chain uses TRBV1 and TRBJ2-7; 7 bases fit TRBD1. Looked up from germline, CDR1 is NSQYPW and CDR2 is LRSPGD (reference sequence). Trimming at V came to 4 bases and at J to 0 bases, leaving 0 bases not matched to a gene. CDR3 length: 13 residues. The CDR3 reads CTCSGQGSYEQYF. The CDR3 bases that were read are TGCACCTGCAGTGGACAGGGCTCCTAT.

About this clone: Genes here carry mouse names. The read is 4 residues too short to cover the CDR3 end, so that end is filled in from the germline J gene. The rearrangement links TRBV5 to TRBJ2-1; TRBD2 matches 9 bases. The germline gives CDR1 LGHNA, CDR2 YNLKQL (reference sequence). The CDR3 spans 15 residues. The covered CDR3 bases are TGTGCCAGCAGCCAAGACTGGGGGGGGGAGGCT. It specifies CASSQDWGGEA. Given in full, the CDR3 is CASSQDWGGEAEQFF.

On this clone itself: The genes and germline here are from mouse. Read sequence stops 4 residues before the CDR3 end, and the germline J gene provides the missing end. The chain employs TRBV13-1 and TRBJ2-5; 8 bases are a match to TRBD1. The CDR3 sequence is 12 residues long. The germline V gene has CDR1 NSHNY and CDR2 SYGAGN. The CDR3 region is CASSYRGDTQYF. The part of the CDR3 DNA that was read is TGTGCCAGCAGTTACAGGGGGGAC.

This clone has a handful of counts. The gene names here belong to mouse. The DNA ends 4 residues before the CDR3 does, and the rest of the CDR3 is filled in from the germline J gene. Within the sample, other DNA sequences also encode this same CDR3. The rearrangement uses TRBV19 and TRBJ1-2; D is perhaps TRBD1 (5 bases). The V end lost 0 bases, the J end lost 3 bases, and 9 bases lay between the germline ends. Per germline, CDR1 FNHDT and CDR2 SITEND (reference sequence). The CDR3 is 14 amino acids. The CDR3 protein is CASSIGGADSDYTF. CDR3 DNA, as far as it was read: TGTGCCAGCAGTATAGGGGGCGCGGACTCC.

This clone was observed a handful of times. Any gene name here is a mouse gene name. The observed sequence ends 4 residues before the CDR3 terminus, with the missing tail filled in from the germline J gene. V is TRBV19 and J is TRBJ2-7; 7 bases line up with TRBD1. CDR3 length equals 15 residues. V was clipped by 0 bases and J by 0 bases; unmatched bases: 3. Germline V gene data show CDR1 as FNHDT and CDR2 as SITEND (reference sequence). The CDR3 DNA, read in part, is TGTGCCAGCAGTATAGCGGGACAGAGCTCCTAT. It encodes CASSIAGQSSY. The whole CDR3 protein reads CASSIAGQSSYEQYF.